The rows below give T cell receptor beta chains drawn from one sample of a study of T cell repertoires in cytomegalovirus infection. TCRdb processed the reads anew with MiXCR; each CDR3 protein has one entry. The table includes around 290,000 distinct CDR3 sequences, about 26% detected once. The specimen sequenced was PBMCs. All receptors derive from a human donor in good health (CMV status not recorded). Some clones in this sample may be carry-over from other donors' samples. Both conserved end residues are part of each CDR3. D genes are given only for firm matches. For some rows the clone size is stated as once, few or many, or as a class when expanded; others skip it.

TRBV5-1	few	15	TRBD1	TRBJ2-5	CASSGGQGSVETQYF	TGCGCCAGCAGCGGGGGACAGGGGTCGGTAGAGACCCAGTACTTC
TRBV7-2	many	15	.	TRBJ2-2	CASSLSGSRTGELFF	TGTGCCAGCAGCTTATCGGGCTCTCGCACCGGGGAGCTGTTTTTT
TRBV6-2/TRBV6-3	many	14	TRBD2	TRBJ2-7	CASRSGGSSYEQYF	TGTGCCAGCAGATCTGGCGGGAGCTCCTACGAGCAGTACTTC
TRBV28	.	14	TRBD1	TRBJ1-6	CASSFVTGGSPLHF	TGTGCCAGCAGTTTCGTGACAGGGGGGTCACCCCTCCACTTT
TRBV5-5	.	15	.	TRBJ2-2	CASSSRDGYTGELFF	TGTGCCAGCAGCTCCCGGGACGGATACACCGGGGAGCTGTTTTTT
TRBV12-3/TRBV12-4	.	17	.	TRBJ2-2	CASSPPNRVFGSGELFF	TGTGCCAGCAGTCCCCCGAACAGGGTTTTCGGCTCCGGGGAGCTGTTTTTT
TRBV2	once	14	.	TRBJ2-1	CASSDPEFYNEQFF	TGTGCCAGCAGTGACCCGGAGTTCTACAATGAGCAGTTCTTC
TRBV4-1	.	16	TRBD2	TRBJ2-3	CASSLYGGGSTDTQYF	TGCGCCAGCAGCCTATACGGGGGGGGGAGCACAGATACGCAGTATTTT
TRBV15	few	15	.	TRBJ2-5	CATSRDGQIEETQYF	TGTGCCACCAGCAGAGACGGACAGATAGAAGAGACCCAGTACTTC
TRBV28	many	13	.	TRBJ2-1	CASSLDRYNEQFF	TGTGCCAGCAGTTTAGACAGATACAATGAGCAGTTCTTC
TRBV5-4	.	13	.	TRBJ2-1	CASSLVAANEQFF	TGTGCCAGCAGCTTGGTGGCTGCCAATGAGCAGTTCTTC
TRBV30	.	13	TRBD1	TRBJ1-1	CAWSGQGNTEAFF	TGTGCCTGGAGTGGACAGGGGAACACTGAAGCTTTCTTT
TRBV6-6	few	14	.	TRBJ2-7	CASSRAGLAYEQYF	TGTGCCAGCAGCCGTGCGGGTCTAGCCTACGAGCAGTACTTC
TRBV5-5	.	16	TRBD1	TRBJ1-6	CASSLTGTGGYSPLHF	TGTGCCAGCAGCTTAACCGGGACAGGGGGCTATTCACCCCTCCACTTT
TRBV7-3	many	14	TRBD1	TRBJ2-3	CASSLGQSTDTQYF	TGTGCCAGCAGCTTGGGACAGAGCACAGATACGCAGTATTTT
TRBV30	few	13	.	TRBJ2-1	CACIGSSYNEQFF	TGTGCCTGCATAGGGAGCTCCTACAATGAGCAGTTCTTC
TRBV7-2	.	14	.	TRBJ2-3	CASSLARGLDTQYF	TGTGCCAGCAGCTTAGCGAGGGGCCTGGATACGCAGTATTTT
TRBV20-1	.	16	TRBD1	TRBJ2-5	CSARDVHRGYQETQYF	TGCAGTGCTAGAGATGTTCACAGGGGGTACCAAGAGACCCAGTACTTC
TRBV12-5	many	18	TRBD1	TRBJ2-3	CASGLVRDGQGMSDTQYF	TGTGCTAGTGGTTTGGTACGAGATGGACAGGGGATGTCAGATACGCAGTATTTT
TRBV4-1	few	15	.	TRBJ2-7	CASSQEPGGGYEQYF	TGCGCCAGCAGCCAGGAACCCGGAGGGGGCTACGAGCAGTACTTC
TRBV12-3/TRBV12-4	.	14	.	TRBJ2-7	CASSLAGLWNEQYF	TGTGCCAGCAGTTTAGCGGGGCTTTGGAACGAGCAGTACTTC
TRBV18	once	15	TRBD2	TRBJ2-2	CASLTSGGFTGELFF	TGTGCCAGCCTGACTAGCGGGGGATTCACCGGGGAGCTGTTTTTT
TRBV20-1	.	14	.	TRBJ2-7	CSARNRVLSYEQYF	TGCAGTGCTAGAAACAGGGTTTTATCCTACGAGCAGTACTTC
TRBV2	.	13	.	TRBJ2-5	CASSWTWGETQYF	TGTGCCAGCAGTTGGACCTGGGGGGAGACCCAGTACTTC
TRBV5-1	.	14	.	TRBJ2-5	CASTLSPGAETQYF	TGCGCCAGCACCCTGAGCCCGGGGGCCGAGACCCAGTACTTC
TRBV24-1	.	16	TRBD2	TRBJ2-1	CATSDLGSGRGNEQFF	TGTGCCACCAGTGATTTGGGTAGCGGGAGGGGTAATGAGCAGTTCTTC
TRBV19	few	17	.	TRBJ2-4	CASTRGTPELAKNIQYF	TGTGCCAGTACCCGGGGGACCCCAGAATTAGCCAAAAACATTCAGTACTTC
TRBV19	.	12	.	TRBJ1-1	CASGTGNTEAFF	TGTGCCAGTGGAACAGGGAACACTGAAGCTTTCTTT
TRBV28	many	16	TRBD1	TRBJ1-6	CASSYYAGQQNSPLHF	TGTGCCAGCAGTTACTACGCGGGACAGCAGAATTCACCCCTCCACTTT
TRBV11-2	many	14	.	TRBJ2-2	CASSHLRSTGELFF	TGTGCCAGCAGCCACCTCAGGAGCACCGGGGAGCTGTTTTTT
TRBV29-1	many	10	.	TRBJ2-7	CSVQAREQYF	TGCAGCGTCCAGGCACGCGAGCAGTACTTC
TRBV6-1	.	16	TRBD2	TRBJ2-1	CASQQGTSGRYNEQFF	TGTGCCAGCCAGCAAGGGACTAGCGGCCGTTACAATGAGCAGTTCTTC
TRBV7-2	many	15	TRBD2	TRBJ2-3	CASSLQRGITDTQYF	TGTGCCAGCAGCTTACAGCGGGGGATCACAGATACGCAGTATTTT
TRBV6-4	few	15	TRBD1	TRBJ1-2	CASSTGTGGGGGYTF	TGTGCCAGCAGTACCGGGACAGGGGGCGGCGGTGGCTACACCTTC
TRBV28	few	15	.	TRBJ1-2	CASSSMTVSNYGYTF	TGTGCCAGCAGTTCCATGACCGTCTCTAACTATGGCTACACCTTC
TRBV5-6	.	16	.	TRBJ2-1	CASSHTAGSSYNEQFF	TGTGCCAGCAGCCATACAGCGGGCAGCTCCTACAATGAGCAGTTCTTC
TRBV7-3	few	13	TRBD1	TRBJ2-7	CASTGQGPYEQYF	TGTGCCAGCACCGGACAGGGACCGTACGAGCAGTACTTC
TRBV29-1	.	14	.	TRBJ1-5	CSGARAGTLRPQHF	TGCAGCGGTGCGCGAGCGGGGACTCTTCGTCCCCAGCATTTT
TRBV18	.	16	.	TRBJ1-1	CASSPRGEARTTEAFF	TGTGCCAGCTCACCCAGGGGTGAGGCTAGAACTACTGAAGCTTTCTTT
TRBV29-1	.	14	.	TRBJ1-4	CSVESSRGGRKLFF	TGCAGCGTTGAGTCATCCAGGGGCGGGCGGAAACTGTTTTTT
TRBV11-2	many	14	TRBD1	TRBJ2-3	CASSPGQGANTQYF	TGTGCCAGCAGCCCTGGACAGGGGGCCAATACGCAGTATTTT
TRBV6-1	few	14	.	TRBJ2-2	CASSPGPRTGELFF	TGTGCCAGCAGCCCGGGACCGCGCACCGGGGAGCTGTTTTTT
TRBV29-1	.	13	TRBD1	TRBJ1-1	CSVENRGLAEAFF	TGCAGCGTAGAGAACAGGGGGCTAGCGGAAGCTTTCTTT
TRBV20-1	.	15	.	TRBJ1-2	CSARDTATLVWGYTF	TGCAGTGCTAGAGATACGGCGACGTTAGTTTGGGGCTACACCTTC
TRBV27	.	13	.	TRBJ1-5	CASSRYGNQPQHF	TGTGCCAGCAGTCGATATGGCAATCAGCCCCAGCATTTT
TRBV6-2/TRBV6-3	few	12	.	TRBJ1-1	CASSYSFSEAFF	TGTGCCAGCAGTTACTCGTTCAGTGAAGCTTTCTTT
TRBV12-3/TRBV12-4	many	17	TRBD1	TRBJ1-2	CASSPSRDRGDGYGYTF	TGTGCCAGCAGTCCGTCCCGGGACAGGGGGGATGGCTATGGCTACACCTTC